The clone carrying this T cell receptor beta chain has only one observation. These data come from a study of T cell changes during pregnancy in multiple sclerosis. CDR1 and CDR2 (germline): MNHEY, SVGAGI. Trimming took 6 bases from V and 4 from J, leaving 15 bases between them. The CDR3 runs 15 residues. Using immunoSEQ multiplex PCR, the repertoire was profiled, and TCRdb retains in-frame clones only, with some absent. Among around 88,000 clones listed, 90% to 95% were seen once. This receptor was taken from a female donor with multiple sclerosis, enrolled in a pregnancy study. Sequencing used peripheral blood, obtained in the first trimester of pregnancy. V is TRBV6-5 and J is TRBJ2-2, with a possible D match to TRBD2 (6 bases). CDR3 nucleotide sequence: TGTGCCAGCAGCAAAGGGGAGGTGGGCACCGGGGAGCTGTTTTTT. Residues: CASSKGEVGTGELFF.